What follows are 32 T cell receptor beta chains derived from one specimen sequenced in a study of blood T cell repertoires in COVID-19. The data were produced by immunoSEQ multiplex PCR, yet TCRdb's version contains in-frame clones alone and is incomplete. The sample lists about 270,000 clones, about 87% occurring once. The sample consisted of PBMCs or T cells enriched from blood (not recorded which). These receptor sequences come from a woman aged 45-60 years who had recovered from COVID-19.

This rearrangement joins TRBV7-3 to TRBJ2-1; 8 nucleotides align to TRBD2. Trimming at V came to 5 bases and at J to 0 bases, leaving 6 bases not matched to a gene. CDR1 is SGHTA, CDR2 FQGTGA, per germline. The CDR3 has 16 amino acids. CDR3 residues: CASSPQAGVSYNEQFF. CDR3 DNA sequence: TGTGCCAGCAGCCCCCAAGCGGGAGTCTCCTACAATGAGCAGTTCTTC.

The chain is built from TRBV24-1 and TRBJ2-1; perhaps TRBD2 as D (5 bases). V lost 6 bases to trimming and J lost 1 base, with 15 bases between them. CDR1 KGHDR and CDR2 SFDVKD come from the germline V gene. The CDR3 runs 16 residues. The CDR3 DNA follows: TGTGCCACCAGTCCTTCGGGTACTAGTTCCTACAATGAGCAGTTCTTC. Its protein product is CATSPSGTSSYNEQFF.

The chain is built from TRBV10-3 and TRBJ2-7; D may be TRBD1 (5 bases). With 2 bases removed from V and 5 bases from J, the gap between germline ends came to 13 bases. The CDR3 has 14 residues. From germline, CDR1 is ENHRY and CDR2 SYGVKD. The CDR3 DNA is TGTGCCATCAGTGAGGGTCAGGGAATCAACGAGCAGTACTTC. It is translated as CAISEGQGINEQYF.

The chain links TRBV7-2 to TRBJ2-7; TRBD2 matches at 11 bases. This CDR3 has 15 amino acids. V gave up 5 bases and J gave up 3 bases; unmatched junction bases: 6. Germline values: CDR1 SGHTA, CDR2 FQGNSA. The chain's CDR3 is CASSPSGRTIYEQYF. The CDR3 region has the DNA TGTGCCAGCAGCCCTAGCGGGAGGACGATCTACGAGCAGTACTTC.

This chain links TRBV28 with TRBJ2-3, with 8 nucleotides matching TRBD1. The J segment lost 7 bases and the V segment lost 2 bases, leaving 11 bases of the junction unmatched. Per the germline V gene, CDR1 is MDHEN and CDR2 is SYDVKM. This CDR3 has 16 residues. CDR3 region: CASSLRGFRGRNTQYF. The CDR3 DNA is TGTGCCAGCAGTTTACGGGGTTTCAGGGGGCGGAATACGCAGTATTTT.

The rearrangement joins TRBV9 to TRBJ2-1, with 11 bases matching TRBD2. There are 16 residues in the CDR3. J was trimmed by 4 bases and V by 0 bases; bases with no gene match: 3. The germline V gene has CDR1 SGDLS and CDR2 YYNGEE. The CDR3 DNA is TGTGCCAGCAGCGTAGAGACTAGCGGGGAATACAATGAGCAGTTCTTC. Translating gives CASSVETSGEYNEQFF.

The chain uses TRBV28 and TRBJ1-2; TRBD1 aligns across 9 bases. Germline CDR1 reads MDHEN; CDR2 reads SYDVKM. This CDR3 comprises 14 residues. The V segment lost 5 bases and the J segment 7 bases; nucleotides outside the gene matches: 8. CDR3 in amino acids: CASSRDRGVAGYTF. As DNA, the CDR3 is TGTGCCAGCAGTCGCGACAGGGGGGTCGCTGGCTACACCTTC.

This clone was recorded only once. The chain is built from TRBV6-4 and TRBJ2-1; D might be TRBD2 (5 bases). V lost 4 bases, J lost 1 base, and 11 bases lay in between. Germline loops: CDR1 MRHNA, CDR2 SNTAGT. CDR3 length: 15 residues. CDR3 bases: TGTGCCAGCAGTGCCGACTCGGGATCCTACAATGAGCAGTTCTTC. It specifies CASSADSGSYNEQFF.

The chain joins TRBV19 to TRBJ1-2, with 7 positions matching TRBD1. Germline V CDR1 and CDR2: LNHDA, SQIVND (reference sequence). Trimming cost V 6 bases and J 4 bases; bases outside gene matches: 8. The CDR3 length is 14 residues. The CDR3 DNA reads TGTGCCAGTAGCCTACAGGGGTATGGCTATGGCTACACCTTC. Its translation: CASSLQGYGYGYTF.

The chain uses TRBV7-9 and TRBJ2-3; no definite D call. V lost 4 bases and J lost 2, with 16 bases in between. Germline CDR1 SEHNR, CDR2 FQNEAQ (reference sequence). The CDR3 is made up of 16 amino acids. The CDR3 here is CASSSHGLNPTDTQYF. CDR3 sequence (DNA): TGTGCCAGCAGCTCCCACGGGTTAAACCCCACAGATACGCAGTATTTT.

The rearrangement uses TRBV27 and TRBJ2-7; the match to TRBD2 covers 9 bases. J was trimmed by 1 base and V by 5 bases; bases with no gene match: 6. CDR1 and CDR2 (germline): MNHEY, SMNVEV (reference sequence). This CDR3 region has 15 residues. The CDR3 is CASSTTSGGSYEQYF. The CDR3 coding sequence is TGTGCCAGCAGTACGACTAGCGGTGGGTCCTACGAGCAGTACTTC.

As for this clone: This sample includes further DNA sequences coding for the same CDR3. The gene calls are TRBV5-5 and TRBJ2-7, with TRBD2 identical over 9 bases. The CDR3 runs 15 residues. Germline values: CDR1 SGHKS, CDR2 YYEKEE (reference sequence). With V trimmed by 0 bases and J by 1 base, 2 bases remained unmatched. The chain's CDR3 is CASSLGLAVSYEQYF. CDR3 bases: TGTGCCAGCAGCTTGGGACTAGCGGTTTCCTACGAGCAGTACTTC. Filled out from reference TRBV5-5 and TRBJ2-7, the complete variable domain reads DAGVTQSPTHLIKTRGQQVTLRCSPISGHKSVSWYQQVLGQGPQFIFQYYEKEERGRGNFPDRFSARQFPNYSSELNVNALLLGDSALYLCASSLGLAVSYEQYFGPGTRLTVT.

The rearrangement uses TRBV27 and TRBJ2-2; the D gene is possibly TRBD2 (5 bases). The CDR3 runs 13 residues. Trimming took 5 bases from V and 1 from J, leaving 5 bases between them. The germline CDR1 and CDR2 sequences are MNHEY and SMNVEV (reference sequence). The CDR3 DNA reads TGTGCCAGCAGTGAGGGGAACACCGGGGAGCTGTTTTTT. It translates to CASSEGNTGELFF.

The rearrangement uses TRBV3-1 (or the pseudogene TRBV3-2) and TRBJ1-1; D gene unclear. V lost 1 base and J lost 1, with 7 bases in between. CDR3 length equals 14 residues. Germline V gene lookup returns CDR1 LGHDT and CDR2 YNNKEL (reference sequence). CDR3 bases: TGTGCCAGCAGCCAAGTTTCAGGGAACACTGAAGCTTTCTTT. It encodes CASSQVSGNTEAFF.

This sequence joins TRBV7-3 and TRBJ2-1, with 10 positions matching TRBD2. The germline V gene has CDR1 SGHTA and CDR2 FQGTGA. The CDR3 covers 20 residues. Losses at the gene ends were 1 base for V and 1 base for J; bases not matched to a gene: 13. CDR3 residues: CASSLMRSSGRASSYNEQFF. CDR3 DNA: TGTGCCAGCAGCTTAATGAGGTCCAGCGGGAGGGCCAGTTCCTACAATGAGCAGTTCTTC. The full variable domain, with the rest looked up from reference TRBV7-3 and TRBJ2-1, is GAGVSQTPSNKVTEKGKYVELRCDPISGHTALYWYRQSLGQGPEFLIYFQGTGAADDSGLPNDRFFAVRPEGSVSTLKIQRTERGDSAVYLCASSLMRSSGRASSYNEQFFGPGTRLTVL.

The V and J genes are TRBV27 and TRBJ2-7, with TRBD1 as a possible D gene (6 bases). With 2 bases removed from V and 3 bases from J, the gap between germline ends came to 14 bases. Germline V gives CDR1 MNHEY, CDR2 SMNVEV (reference sequence). The CDR3 is 15 amino acids. The CDR3, as DNA: TGTGCCAGCAGTTTAAAGGGGGATATCATCTACGAGCAGTACTTC. It is translated as CASSLKGDIIYEQYF.

This chain uses TRBV7-2 with TRBJ2-5; D is perhaps TRBD2 (5 bases). The CDR3 loop spans 14 amino acids. CDR1 is SGHTA and CDR2 is FQGNSA in the germline V gene. V lost 3 bases to trimming and J lost 2 bases, with 10 bases between them. In nucleotides, the CDR3 is TGTGCCAGCAGCTTTTCCGGGATGCAAGAGACCCAGTACTTC. As protein: CASSFSGMQETQYF.

The chain's CDR3 is CAWRAGSVYGYTF. The DNA for the CDR3 is TGTGCCTGGAGGGCAGGGTCGGTCTATGGCTACACCTTC. The chain joins TRBV30 to TRBJ1-2; D possibly corresponds to TRBD1 (5 bases). V dropped 3 bases and J dropped 4 bases, with 12 bases sitting between them. The germline V gene encodes CDR1 GTSNPN and CDR2 SVGIG (reference sequence). The CDR3 runs to 13 residues.

The chain uses TRBV19 and TRBJ1-5; D may be TRBD1 (6 bases). The CDR3 is made up of 16 amino acids. Trimming took 8 bases from V and 3 from J, leaving 20 bases between them. Germline V gene sequence: CDR1 LNHDA, CDR2 SQIVND (reference sequence). DNA of the CDR3: TGTGCCAGTTGGACAGACACACTAGGAAACAATCAGCCCCAGCATTTT. It is translated as CASWTDTLGNNQPQHF.

There are a few counts of this clone. The chain has TRBV2 and TRBJ2-1, with TRBD2 identical over 8 bases. This CDR3 spans 14 amino acids. Germline values: CDR1 SNHLY, CDR2 FYNNEI. V shed 6 bases, J shed 8 bases, and the junction held 9 bases outside the gene matches. The CDR3 DNA reads as TGTGCCAGCAGACGGACTAGCTTCTTGGATGAGCAGTTCTTC. This gives the protein CASRRTSFLDEQFF.

The rearrangement links TRBV7-8 to TRBJ2-1; the match to TRBD2 covers 9 bases. V shed 1 base and J 7 bases; nucleotides not matched to a gene: 17. This CDR3 spans 19 amino acids. The germline V gene has CDR1 SGHVS and CDR2 FQNEAQ. The CDR3 loop reads CASSLVPLYSGSGANEQFF. Written as DNA, the CDR3 is TGTGCCAGCAGCTTAGTGCCCCTGTATAGCGGGAGTGGGGCAAATGAGCAGTTCTTC.

The genes are TRBV19 and TRBJ2-6; TRBD2 matches at 7 bases. V lost 4 bases to trimming and J lost 1 base; unmatched junction nucleotides: 7. The CDR3 sequence is 17 residues long. In germline, CDR1 is LNHDA, CDR2 SQIVND (reference sequence). The CDR3 coding sequence is TGTGCCAGTAGTAAGGCTAGCGGAAAGTCTGGGGCCAACGTCCTGACTTTC. Amino acid sequence: CASSKASGKSGANVLTF.

J is TRBJ2-1 and V is TRBV7-3; 8 bases match TRBD2. CDR3 size: 13 residues. Germline V gives CDR1 SGHTA, CDR2 FQGTGA. V lost 5 bases, J lost 6 bases, and 3 bases stayed unmatched. CDR3 residues: CASSTGGFNEQFF. As DNA, the CDR3 is TGTGCCAGCAGCACGGGAGGGTTCAATGAGCAGTTCTTC.

V and J are TRBV4-1 and TRBJ2-3; maybe TRBD2 (6 bases). The CDR3 is 14 amino acids. The V gene lost 4 bases and the J gene lost 0 bases, with 8 bases spanning the gap. Germline CDR1 MGHRA, CDR2 YSYEKL. CDR3 sequence (DNA): TGCGCCAGCAGCCGGGGGGAGAGCACAGATACGCAGTATTTT. It encodes CASSRGESTDTQYF.

This chain links TRBV3-1 (or the pseudogene TRBV3-2) with TRBJ1-5, with D uncertain. V lost 0 bases and J lost 4, with 10 bases in between. Germline V gene data show CDR1 as LGHDT and CDR2 as YNNKEL (reference sequence). The CDR3 contains 15 residues. CDR3 residues: CASSQDLRLNQPQHF. CDR3 DNA sequence: TGTGCCAGCAGCCAAGATCTGAGGTTAAATCAGCCCCAGCATTTT.

This clone appeared once. This chain links TRBV7-3 with TRBJ2-1; D is possibly TRBD2 (6 bases). Germline CDR1 SGHTA, CDR2 FQGTGA. The CDR3 has 14 residues. V dropped 5 bases and J dropped 9 bases, with 17 bases sitting between them. The CDR3 loop is CASSRDSLRAEQFF. The CDR3, as DNA: TGTGCCAGCAGCAGGGACTCCCTCCGTGCTGAGCAGTTCTTC.

In regard to this clone: The sample carries other DNA sequences with the same CDR3. The V and J genes are TRBV5-1 and TRBJ1-2; 11 bases are shared with TRBD1. CDR1 and CDR2 (germline): SGHRS, YFSETQ. The V gene end was trimmed by 3 bases and the J gene end by 4 bases; junction bases not matched to a gene: 2. The length of the CDR3 is 14 residues. The CDR3: CASSSGTGGYGYTF. CDR3 in DNA: TGCGCCAGCAGCTCGGGGACAGGGGGCTATGGCTACACCTTC.

The chain employs TRBV4-2 and TRBJ2-3; 8 bases agree with TRBD2. CDR3 length: 15 amino acids. Looked up from germline, CDR1 is LGHNA and CDR2 is YNFKEQ. With V trimmed by 4 bases and J by 1 base, 4 bases remained unmatched. In nucleotides, the CDR3 is TGTGCCAGCAGCCCCTCGGGGGGGGGCACAGATACGCAGTATTTT. The encoded protein is CASSPSGGGTDTQYF.

V usage is TRBV28 and J usage is TRBJ2-7, with unresolved D. The V gene lost 4 bases and the J gene lost 0 bases, with 13 bases spanning the gap. Germline V CDR1 and CDR2: MDHEN, SYDVKM. The CDR3 totals 15 residues. The CDR3 coding sequence is TGTGCCAGCAGTTCCCTGAGGTATAGCTCCTACGAGCAGTACTTC. Protein product: CASSSLRYSSYEQYF.

The chain carries TRBV30 and TRBJ1-5, with 9 bases lining up with TRBD1. V dropped 0 bases and J dropped 4; count of bases not matched to a gene: 7. Germline CDR1 GTSNPN, CDR2 SVGIG (reference sequence). The CDR3 runs to 16 residues. CDR3 loop: CAWSVGTGTGNQPQHF. Written as DNA, the CDR3 is TGTGCCTGGAGTGTGGGGACCGGGACAGGGAATCAGCCCCAGCATTTT.

The V and J genes are TRBV28 and TRBJ2-3; the D is unclear. Deletions cut 4 bases from V and 4 bases from J, with 18 bases between. CDR1 MDHEN and CDR2 SYDVKM come from the germline V gene. The CDR3 is 16 residues long. In DNA form, the CDR3 reads TGTGCCAGCAGTTCCTCTATAGCTATGACGGCAGATACGCAGTATTTT. Translated: CASSSSIAMTADTQYF.

The chain carries TRBV7-8 and TRBJ2-3, with D uncertain. Germline assignment: CDR1 SGHVS and CDR2 FQNEAQ. Trimming left V 3 bases short and J 5 bases short, with 12 bases between. The CDR3 spans 14 residues. The CDR3 spells CASSFYTLGDTQYF. In nucleotides, the CDR3 is TGTGCCAGCAGCTTTTATACGCTAGGAGATACGCAGTATTTT.